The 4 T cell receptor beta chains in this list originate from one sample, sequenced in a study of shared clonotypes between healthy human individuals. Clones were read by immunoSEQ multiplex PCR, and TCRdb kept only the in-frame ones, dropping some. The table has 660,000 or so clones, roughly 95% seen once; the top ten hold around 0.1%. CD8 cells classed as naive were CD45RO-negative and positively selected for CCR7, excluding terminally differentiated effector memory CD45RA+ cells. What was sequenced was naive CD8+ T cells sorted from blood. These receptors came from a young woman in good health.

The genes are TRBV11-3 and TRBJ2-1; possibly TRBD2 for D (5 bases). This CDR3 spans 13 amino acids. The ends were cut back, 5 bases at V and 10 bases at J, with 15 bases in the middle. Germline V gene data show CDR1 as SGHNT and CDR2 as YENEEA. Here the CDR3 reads CASSVRLALEQFF. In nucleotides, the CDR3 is TGTGCCAGCAGCGTGCGGCTAGCACTCGAGCAGTTCTTC.

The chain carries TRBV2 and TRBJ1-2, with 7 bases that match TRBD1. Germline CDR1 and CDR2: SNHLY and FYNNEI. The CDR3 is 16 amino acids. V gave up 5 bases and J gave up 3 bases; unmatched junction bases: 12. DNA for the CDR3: TGTGCCAGCAGTCGGGCGGTCACAGGGGTAGACTATGGCTACACCTTC. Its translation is CASSRAVTGVDYGYTF.

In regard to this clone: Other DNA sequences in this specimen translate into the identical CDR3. The chain's CDR3 is CASSSGLAGGEQFF. The CDR3 DNA reads as TGTGCCAGCAGCTCCGGACTAGCGGGAGGTGAGCAGTTCTTC. The chain joins TRBV13 to TRBJ2-1; 14 bases agree with TRBD2. Germline V gene data show CDR1 as PRHDT and CDR2 as FYEKMQ (reference sequence). Unmatched junction bases numbered 2, after V lost 4 bases and J lost 9 bases. This CDR3 region has 14 residues.

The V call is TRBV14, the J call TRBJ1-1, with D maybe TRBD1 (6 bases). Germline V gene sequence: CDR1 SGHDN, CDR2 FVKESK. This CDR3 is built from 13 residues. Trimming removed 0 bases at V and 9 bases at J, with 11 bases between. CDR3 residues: CASSQEFGGKAFF. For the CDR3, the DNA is TGTGCCAGCAGCCAAGAATTCGGGGGCAAAGCTTTCTTT.